Presented here are 25 T cell receptor beta chains from one specimen sequenced in a study of T-cell reconstitution after alpha-beta-depleted transplantation in children. Preparation of the TCRbeta library involved a method that used unique molecular identifiers. TCRdb re-called the PCR reads through MiXCR, storing one row per CDR3 protein. This table holds hundreds of thousands of distinct CDR3 sequences, roughly a tenth found once. The input for sequencing was PBMCs, taken before TCRalphabeta/CD19-depleted stem cell transplant. The receptors come from a child under 10 years old with inherited bone marrow failure, due to receive a stem cell transplant.

The DNA for the CDR3 is TGTGCCAGCGGCCTACAGGGTGCAAACTATGGCTACACCTTC. Translation gives CASGLQGANYGYTF. J is TRBJ1-2 and V is TRBV6-1; weak D call: TRBD1 (6 bases). This CDR3 contains 14 residues. V was clipped by 8 bases and J by 2 bases, with 15 bases between them. CDR1 MNHNS and CDR2 SASEGT come from the germline V gene.

This clonotype was counted many times. V gene TRBV4-2 combines with J gene TRBJ2-7; 9 positions agree with TRBD2. With 0 bases clipped from V and 4 bases from J, the junction kept 4 bases outside the gene matches. Looked up from germline, CDR1 is LGHNA and CDR2 is YNFKEQ. CDR3 size: 15 residues. The DNA for the CDR3 is TGTGCCAGCAGCCAAGACCCTAGCGGGAATTACGAGCAGTACTTC. Its protein product is CASSQDPSGNYEQYF.

This clonotype was picked up a small number of times. The chain joins TRBV5-1 to TRBJ1-2; no clear D. Germline values: CDR1 SGHRS, CDR2 YFSETQ. The CDR3 extends over 13 amino acids. The V end lost 0 bases, the J end lost 8 bases, and 11 bases lay between the germline ends. In DNA form, the CDR3 reads TGCGCCAGCAGCTTGGACGCGTCCGGGGGCTACACCTTC. Translation: CASSLDASGGYTF.

This clonotype was detected many times. The V and J genes are TRBV28 and TRBJ2-3; D uncertain. The germline gives CDR1 MDHEN, CDR2 SYDVKM. The CDR3 sequence is 16 residues long. Between the trimmed V and J ends, which lost 4 bases and 1 base, there was a span of 15 bases. The CDR3 protein is CASSSAQRVGTDTQYF. CDR3 in DNA: TGTGCCAGCAGTTCCGCCCAACGGGTGGGCACAGATACGCAGTATTTT.

This clonotype was counted only a few times. The chain employs TRBV4-3 and TRBJ2-1; unclear D gene. CDR3 length: 14 residues. Deletions cut 0 bases from V and 6 bases from J, with 9 bases between. The germline V gene has CDR1 LGHNA and CDR2 YSLEER. For the CDR3, the DNA is TGCGCCAGCAGCCAAGAATTCGCTAGCAATGAGCAGTTCTTC. Protein product: CASSQEFASNEQFF.

This clonotype was counted between two and nine times. The V call is TRBV4-3, the J call TRBJ2-1; 10 positions agree with TRBD2. In germline, CDR1 is LGHNA, CDR2 YSLEER. This CDR3 contains 16 residues. Losses at the gene ends were 3 bases for V and 2 bases for J; bases not matched to a gene: 4. The CDR3 DNA is TGCGCCAGCAGCCACGCGAGCGGGAGGGCCTACAATGAGCAGTTCTTC. It is translated as CASSHASGRAYNEQFF.

The sample holds many counts of this clonotype. This sequence joins TRBV10-3 and TRBJ1-2; 8 bases match TRBD1. The J segment lost 7 bases and the V segment lost 8 bases, leaving 9 bases of the junction unmatched. CDR1 and CDR2 (germline): ENHRY, SYGVKD. The CDR3 has 13 residues. The CDR3 spells CAIPGSQGAGYTF. As DNA, the CDR3 is TGTGCCATCCCTGGGTCGCAGGGGGCTGGCTACACCTTC.

This clonotype was recorded many times. J is TRBJ2-1 and V is TRBV20-1, with D possibly matching TRBD1 (6 bases). Germline-derived CDR1 and CDR2 are DFQATT and SNEGSKA (reference sequence). CDR3 length equals 13 residues. V was trimmed by 3 bases and J by 5 bases, leaving 11 bases between them. CDR3: CSASSDRDNEQFF. CDR3 nucleotides: TGCAGTGCTAGTTCGGACAGAGACAATGAGCAGTTCTTC.

This clonotype has a count of ten or more. The chain carries TRBV12-3 or TRBV12-4 and TRBJ2-3; 9 bases line up with TRBD2. Losses at the gene ends were 3 bases for V and 0 bases for J; bases not matched to a gene: 1. The CDR3 runs to 15 residues. The DNA of the CDR3 is TGTGCCAGCAGTTTCGGGACTAGCAGCACAGATACGCAGTATTTT. Protein product: CASSFGTSSTDTQYF.

Turning to this clonotype: This clone may be a read error of a much larger clone one base away. The chain joins TRBV3-1 to TRBJ1-2; D uncertain. The germline V and J ends were trimmed by 2 bases and 3 bases, with 16 bases remaining between them. The V gene's germline CDR1 is LGHDT and CDR2 YNNKEL (reference sequence). CDR3 size: 16 residues. The CDR3, as DNA: TGTGCCAGCAGCCAACCCCAGCATAAGGCGTACTATGGCTACACCTTC. This gives the protein CASSQPQHKAYYGYTF.

In this sample, this clonotype turned up a few times. The gene calls are TRBV12-3 or TRBV12-4 and TRBJ1-1; a possible D gene is TRBD1 (5 bases). With 2 bases removed from V and 7 bases from J, the gap between germline ends came to 11 bases. This CDR3 region has 13 residues. CDR3 in DNA: TGTGCCAGCAGTTTACCAGGGTGGGGTGAAGCTTTCTTT. Translating gives CASSLPGWGEAFF.

The V and J genes are TRBV27 and TRBJ1-1; D is possibly TRBD1 (6 bases). CDR1 and CDR2 from the germline V gene are MNHEY and SMNVEV (reference sequence). The CDR3 consists of 14 residues. The ends were cut back, 4 bases at V and 2 bases at J, with 11 bases in the middle. This CDR3 reads CASSSSGQNTEAFF. CDR3 DNA sequence: TGTGCCAGCAGTTCATCGGGACAAAACACTGAAGCTTTCTTT.

This clonotype showed up many times. The chain links TRBV4-3 to TRBJ2-1; D is unclear. Germline CDR1 and CDR2: LGHNA and YSLEER. V was clipped by 1 base and J by 3 bases, with 7 bases between them. The CDR3 has 14 amino acids. The CDR3 DNA reads as TGCGCCAGCAGCCAAGTCTCAGGCTACAATGAGCAGTTCTTC. Translation gives CASSQVSGYNEQFF.

This clonotype was counted ten times or more. The chain is built from TRBV20-1 and TRBJ2-1; possible D gene TRBD2, 5 bases. Germline lookup yields CDR1 DFQATT and CDR2 SNEGSKA (reference sequence). The germline V and J ends were trimmed by 4 bases and 6 bases, with 16 bases remaining between them. The CDR3 is 14 amino acids. CDR3 residues: CSAIGGSPTNEQFF. DNA of the CDR3: TGCAGTGCTATTGGAGGCTCCCCCACCAATGAGCAGTTCTTC.

This clonotype came up a few times. This sequence joins TRBV7-2 and TRBJ1-1; D is uncertain. This CDR3 contains 12 residues. Deletions cut 4 bases from V and 5 bases from J, with 8 bases between. Germline CDR1 reads SGHTA; CDR2 reads FQGNSA. CDR3 bases: TGTGCCAGCAGCTGGAGGTATACTGAAGCTTTCTTT. As protein: CASSWRYTEAFF.

This clonotype was counted only a few times. The chain links TRBV15 to TRBJ2-3, with 11 bases aligning to TRBD2. V gave up 6 bases and J gave up 2 bases; unmatched junction bases: 7. The CDR3 consists of 16 residues. Germline V CDR1 and CDR2: LNHNV, YYDKDF (reference sequence). The CDR3 protein is CATRSLTSGDTDTQYF. The DNA for the CDR3 is TGTGCCACCAGGAGCCTGACTAGCGGGGACACAGATACGCAGTATTTT.

Ten or more counts support this clonotype. CDR3 nucleotides: TGTGCCAGCAGCTTGGAACAGGGGACCGGGGAGCTGTTTTTT. Translated: CASSLEQGTGELFF. The chain links TRBV5-5 to TRBJ2-2; 7 positions match TRBD1. Germline V lookup: CDR1 SGHKS, CDR2 YYEKEE (reference sequence). There are 14 residues in the CDR3. With V trimmed by 0 bases and J by 5 bases, 1 base remained unmatched.

This clonotype was picked up many times. This sequence joins TRBV27 and TRBJ2-2; D perhaps matches TRBD2 (6 bases). V shed 5 bases and J shed 6 bases, with 28 bases lying between them. CDR3 length: 19 amino acids. In germline, CDR1 is MNHEY, CDR2 SMNVEV (reference sequence). In DNA form, the CDR3 reads TGTGCCAGCAGTACCAGGTCCTTCCCGGGACTCAAAGTGGCCGGGGAGCTGTTTTTT. Encoded protein: CASSTRSFPGLKVAGELFF.

On this clonotype itself: One end of the junction varies from germline; a read error may be responsible. This chain connects TRBV6-2 or TRBV6-3 to TRBJ2-7, with a possible D match to TRBD1 (6 bases). CDR1 is MNHEY and CDR2 is SVGEGT in the germline V gene. CDR3 size: 17 residues. The CDR3 coding sequence is TGTGCCAGCAGTACGCCCACAGGGTCCCACGTTATCTACCAGCAGTACTTC. This sequence encodes CASSTPTGSHVIYQQYF.

Ten or more counts support this clonotype. The V and J genes are TRBV4-2 and TRBJ2-1; D not certain. The V gene's germline CDR1 is LGHNA and CDR2 YNFKEQ. Trimming shortened V by 3 bases and J by 5 bases, and 14 bases separated the two germline ends. The CDR3 totals 15 residues. DNA of the CDR3: TGTGCCAGCAGCCACGACCTCTTGGAGCACAATGAGCAGTTCTTC. Translated: CASSHDLLEHNEQFF.

The gene calls are TRBV19 and TRBJ1-5; weak D call: TRBD1 (5 bases). Deletions cut 1 base from V and 3 bases from J, with 7 bases between. This CDR3 comprises 14 residues. Germline loops: CDR1 LNHDA, CDR2 SQIVND (reference sequence). CDR3: CASSIGQINQPQHF. The CDR3 DNA is TGTGCCAGTAGTATAGGACAGATCAATCAGCCCCAGCATTTT. Drawing the rest from reference TRBV19 and TRBJ1-5, the complete variable domain is DGGITQSPKYLFRKEGQNVTLSCEQNLNHDAMYWYRQDPGQGLRLIYYSQIVNDFQKGDIAEGYSVSREKKESFPLTVTSAQKNPTAFYLCASSIGQINQPQHFGDGTRLSIL.

The sample holds many counts of this clonotype. The J gene is TRBJ2-7, the V gene TRBV7-9; D uncertain. V was trimmed by 5 bases and J by 0 bases, leaving 11 bases between them. Germline V gene lookup returns CDR1 SEHNR and CDR2 FQNEAQ (reference sequence). This CDR3 comprises 14 residues. The CDR3, as DNA: TGTGCCAGCAGCCCATCCGGACCCTCCTACGAGCAGTACTTC. Its protein is CASSPSGPSYEQYF.

This clonotype appeared many times. CDR3 nucleotide sequence: TGTGCCAGCAGCCCTCGAGGGGGCTTGGGTAATTCACCCCTCCACTTT. This translates into CASSPRGGLGNSPLHF. This chain uses TRBV12-3 or TRBV12-4 with TRBJ1-6; 7 positions agree with TRBD1. The CDR3 contains 16 residues. Germline trimming cut 6 bases from V and 6 bases from J; bases unmatched to any gene: 11.

This chain connects TRBV27 to TRBJ2-1; no firm D call. CDR3 size: 15 residues. V shed 3 bases and J shed 0 bases, with 9 bases lying between them. The germline V gene encodes CDR1 MNHEY and CDR2 SMNVEV (reference sequence). For the CDR3, the DNA is TGTGCCAGCAGTTTCAGGAGCCCCTCCTACAATGAGCAGTTCTTC. It encodes CASSFRSPSYNEQFF.

At least ten counts were recorded for this clonotype. The chain couples TRBV30 to TRBJ2-2, with a tentative D call TRBD2 (6 bases). From germline, CDR1 is GTSNPN and CDR2 SVGIG (reference sequence). The CDR3 spans 14 residues. V lost 0 bases to trimming and J lost 7 bases, with 12 bases between them. CDR3 sequence: CAWSVGGMSGELFF. The CDR3 DNA is TGTGCCTGGAGTGTAGGAGGGATGAGCGGGGAGCTGTTTTTT.